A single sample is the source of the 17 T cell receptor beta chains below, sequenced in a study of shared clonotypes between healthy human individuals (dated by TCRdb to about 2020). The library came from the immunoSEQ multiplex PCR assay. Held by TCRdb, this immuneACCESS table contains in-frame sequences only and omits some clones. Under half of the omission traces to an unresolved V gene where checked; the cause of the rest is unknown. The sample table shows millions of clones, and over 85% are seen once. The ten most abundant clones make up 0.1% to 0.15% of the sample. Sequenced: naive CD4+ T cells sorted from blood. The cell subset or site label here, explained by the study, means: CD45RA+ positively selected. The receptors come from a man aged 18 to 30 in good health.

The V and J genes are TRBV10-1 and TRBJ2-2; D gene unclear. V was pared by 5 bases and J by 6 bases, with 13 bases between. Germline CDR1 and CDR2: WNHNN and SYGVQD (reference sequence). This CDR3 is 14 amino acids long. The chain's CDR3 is CASSSQIGSGELFF. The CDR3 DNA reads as TGCGCCAGCAGTTCTCAAATAGGGTCCGGGGAGCTGTTTTTT.

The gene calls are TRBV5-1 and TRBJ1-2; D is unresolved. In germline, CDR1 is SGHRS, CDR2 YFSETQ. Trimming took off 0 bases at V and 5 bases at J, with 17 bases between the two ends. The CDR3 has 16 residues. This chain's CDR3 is CASSLAPVQNKYGYTF. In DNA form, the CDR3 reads TGCGCCAGCAGCTTGGCCCCAGTACAAAACAAATATGGCTACACCTTC.

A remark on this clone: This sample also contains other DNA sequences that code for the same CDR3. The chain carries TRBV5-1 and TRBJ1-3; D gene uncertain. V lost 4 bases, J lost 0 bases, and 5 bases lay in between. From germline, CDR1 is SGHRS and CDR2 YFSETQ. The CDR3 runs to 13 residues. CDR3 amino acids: CASSDNSGNTIYF. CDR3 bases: TGCGCCAGCAGCGACAACTCTGGAAACACCATATATTTT. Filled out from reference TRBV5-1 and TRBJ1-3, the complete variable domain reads KAGVTQTPRYLIKTRGQQVTLSCSPISGHRSVSWYQQTPGQGLQFLFEYFSETQRNKGNFPGRFSGRQFSNSRSEMNVSTLELGDSALYLCASSDNSGNTIYFGEGSWLTVV.

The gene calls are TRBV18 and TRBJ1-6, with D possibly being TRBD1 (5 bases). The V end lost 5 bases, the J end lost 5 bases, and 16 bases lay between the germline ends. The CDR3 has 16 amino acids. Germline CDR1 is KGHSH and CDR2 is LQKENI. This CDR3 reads CASSSQGLANNSPLHF. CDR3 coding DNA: TGTGCCAGCTCATCCCAGGGTCTGGCGAATAATTCACCCCTCCACTTT.

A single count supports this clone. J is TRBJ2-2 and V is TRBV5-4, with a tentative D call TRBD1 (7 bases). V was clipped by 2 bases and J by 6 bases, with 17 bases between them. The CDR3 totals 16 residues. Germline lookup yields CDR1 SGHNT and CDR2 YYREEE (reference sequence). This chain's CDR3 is CASSLGGGTIAGELFF. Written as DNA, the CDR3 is TGTGCCAGCAGCTTAGGGGGCGGGACGATCGCCGGGGAGCTGTTTTTT.

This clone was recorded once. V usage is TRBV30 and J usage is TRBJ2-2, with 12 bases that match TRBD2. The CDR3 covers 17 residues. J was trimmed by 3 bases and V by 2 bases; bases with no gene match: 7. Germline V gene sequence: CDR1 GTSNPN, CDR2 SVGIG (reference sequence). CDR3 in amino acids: CAWSKTSGSIYTGELFF. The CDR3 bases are TGTGCCTGGAGTAAGACTAGCGGGAGTATCTACACCGGGGAGCTGTTTTTT. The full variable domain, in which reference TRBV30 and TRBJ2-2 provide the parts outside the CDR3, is SQTIHQWPATLVQPVGSPLSLECTVEGTSNPNLYWYRQAAGRGLQLLFYSVGIGQISSEVPQNLSASRPQDRQFILSSKKLLLSDSGFYLCAWSKTSGSIYTGELFFGEGSRLTVL.

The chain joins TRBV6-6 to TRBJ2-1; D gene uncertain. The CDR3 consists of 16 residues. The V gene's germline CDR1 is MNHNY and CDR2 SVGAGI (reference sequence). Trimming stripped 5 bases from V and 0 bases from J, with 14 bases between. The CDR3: CASSLSAKSSYNEQFF. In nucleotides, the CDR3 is TGTGCCAGCAGTCTGAGCGCAAAAAGCTCCTACAATGAGCAGTTCTTC.

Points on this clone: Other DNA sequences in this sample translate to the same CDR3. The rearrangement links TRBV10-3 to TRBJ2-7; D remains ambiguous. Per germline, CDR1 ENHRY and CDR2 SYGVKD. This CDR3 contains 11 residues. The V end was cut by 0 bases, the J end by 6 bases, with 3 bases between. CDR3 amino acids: CAISESFEQYF. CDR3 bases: TGTGCCATCAGTGAGTCGTTCGAGCAGTACTTC.

CDR3 loop: CASSLSGYGYTF. CDR3 nucleotide sequence: TGTGCCAGCAGCTTATCCGGCTATGGCTACACCTTC. The V and J genes are TRBV11-3 and TRBJ1-2; D not certain. V was pared by 2 bases and J by 4 bases, with 5 bases between. The CDR3 consists of 12 residues. The V gene's germline CDR1 is SGHNT and CDR2 YENEEA.

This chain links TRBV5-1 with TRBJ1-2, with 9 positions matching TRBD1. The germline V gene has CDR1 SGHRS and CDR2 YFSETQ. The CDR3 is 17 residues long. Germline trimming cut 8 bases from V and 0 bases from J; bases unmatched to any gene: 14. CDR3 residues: CASGTPGQGYSNYGYTF. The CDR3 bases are TGCGCCAGTGGGACCCCGGGACAGGGTTACTCTAACTATGGCTACACCTTC.

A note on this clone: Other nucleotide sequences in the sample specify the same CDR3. This chain's CDR3 is CASSLDPNTGELFF. Written as DNA, the CDR3 is TGCGCCAGCAGCTTAGACCCAAACACCGGGGAGCTGTTTTTT. The rearrangement uses TRBV5-1 and TRBJ2-2; no clear D. CDR3 length: 14 residues. Trimming removed 2 bases at V and 2 bases at J, with 7 bases between. The germline gives CDR1 SGHRS, CDR2 YFSETQ.

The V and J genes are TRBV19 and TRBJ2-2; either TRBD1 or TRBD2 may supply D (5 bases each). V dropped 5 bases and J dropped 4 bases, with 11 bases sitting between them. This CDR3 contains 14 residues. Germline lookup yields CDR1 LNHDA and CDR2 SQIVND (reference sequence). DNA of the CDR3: TGTGCCAGTAGTTTCGGGACCCCCACCGGGGAGCTGTTTTTT. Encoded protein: CASSFGTPTGELFF.

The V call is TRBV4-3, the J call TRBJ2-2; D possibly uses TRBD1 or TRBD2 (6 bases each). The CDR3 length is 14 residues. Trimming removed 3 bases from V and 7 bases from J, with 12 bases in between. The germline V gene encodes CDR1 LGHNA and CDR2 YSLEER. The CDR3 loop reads CASSQLGGGGELFF. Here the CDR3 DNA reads TGCGCCAGCAGCCAGTTAGGAGGGGGCGGGGAGCTGTTTTTT.

Here the CDR3 DNA reads TGTGCCAGCAGCTTAGAAGGACTAGCGGGTTGGGATACGCAGTATTTT. Translated: CASSLEGLAGWDTQYF. The chain carries TRBV7-2 and TRBJ2-3; 11 bases match TRBD2. This CDR3 region has 16 residues. Losses at the gene ends were 1 base for V and 6 bases for J; bases not matched to a gene: 6. Germline lookup yields CDR1 SGHTA and CDR2 FQGNSA.

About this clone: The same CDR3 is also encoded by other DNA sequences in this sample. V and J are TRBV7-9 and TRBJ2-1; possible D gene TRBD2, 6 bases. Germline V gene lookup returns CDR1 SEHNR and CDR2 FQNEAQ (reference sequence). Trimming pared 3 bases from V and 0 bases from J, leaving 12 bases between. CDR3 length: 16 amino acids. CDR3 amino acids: CASSFSGRSSYNEQFF. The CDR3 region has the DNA TGTGCCAGCAGCTTTAGCGGAAGGAGCTCCTACAATGAGCAGTTCTTC.

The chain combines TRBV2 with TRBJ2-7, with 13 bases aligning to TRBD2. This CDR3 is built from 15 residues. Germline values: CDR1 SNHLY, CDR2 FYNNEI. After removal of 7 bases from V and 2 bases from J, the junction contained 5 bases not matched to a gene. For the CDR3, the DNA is TGTGCCAGCACCGGGACTAGCGGGAAACCCTACGAGCAGTACTTC. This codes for CASTGTSGKPYEQYF. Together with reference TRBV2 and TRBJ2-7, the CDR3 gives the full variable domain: EPEVTQTPSHQVTQMGQEVILRCVPISNHLYFYWYRQILGQKVEFLVSFYNNEISEKSEIFDDQFSVERPDGSNFTLKIRSTKLEDSAMYFCASTGTSGKPYEQYFGPGTRLTVT.

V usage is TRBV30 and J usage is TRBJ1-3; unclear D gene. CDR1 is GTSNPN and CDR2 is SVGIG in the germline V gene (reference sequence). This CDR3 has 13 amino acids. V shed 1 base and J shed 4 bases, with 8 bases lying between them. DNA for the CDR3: TGTGCCTGGAGTGCCGACCGGGGAAACACCATATATTTT. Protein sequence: CAWSADRGNTIYF.